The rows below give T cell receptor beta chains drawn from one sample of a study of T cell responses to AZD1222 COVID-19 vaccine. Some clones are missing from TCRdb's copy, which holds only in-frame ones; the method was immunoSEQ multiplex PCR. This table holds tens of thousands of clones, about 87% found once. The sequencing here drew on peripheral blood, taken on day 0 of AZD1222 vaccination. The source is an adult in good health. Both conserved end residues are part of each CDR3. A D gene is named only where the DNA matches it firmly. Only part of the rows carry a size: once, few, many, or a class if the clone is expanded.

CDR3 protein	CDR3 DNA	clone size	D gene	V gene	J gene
CASSDTGGNQPQHF	TGCGCCAGCAGTGACACAGGGGGCAATCAGCCCCAGCATTTT	-	TRBD1	TRBV10-2	TRBJ1-5
CASSSVNTIYF	TGTGCCAGCAGTTCGGTAAACACCATATATTTT	once	-	TRBV6-5	TRBJ1-3
CASSPEGYSNQPQHF	TGTGCCAGCTCCCCGGAAGGGTATAGCAATCAGCCCCAGCATTTT	-	-	TRBV18	TRBJ1-5
CASSLTPGIGNTIYF	TGTGCCAGCAGTCTGACTCCGGGTATAGGGAACACCATATATTTT	-	-	TRBV2	TRBJ1-3
CASSSQGRETYGYTF	TGTGCCAGCAGCTCCCAGGGGCGCGAGACCTATGGCTACACCTTC	-	-	TRBV7-9	TRBJ1-2
CASSQPPDRDRGTEAFF	TGTGCCAGCAGCCAGCCCCCGGACCGGGACAGGGGGACTGAAGCTTTCTTT	-	TRBD1	TRBV14	TRBJ1-1
CASSLGRTGAYGYTF	TGTGCCAGCAGCTTAGGGCGGACAGGGGCTTATGGCTACACCTTC	-	TRBD1	TRBV13	TRBJ1-2
CASRRDRGSAGELFF	TGTGCCAGCAGGCGGGACAGGGGTTCTGCCGGGGAGCTGTTTTTT	once	TRBD1	TRBV6-5	TRBJ2-2
CASSVAGGQETQYF	TGTGCCAGCAGTGTTGCGGGGGGACAAGAGACCCAGTACTTC	-	TRBD2	TRBV2	TRBJ2-5
CASSSGTSPWGQFF	TGTGCCAGCAGTTCTGGGACGTCGCCCTGGGGGCAGTTCTTC	-	-	TRBV28	TRBJ2-1
CASSAGADTQYF	TGTGCCAGCAGTGCTGGGGCAGATACGCAGTATTTT	-	-	TRBV19	TRBJ2-3
CASKRRDRVGEQYF	TGTGCCAGTAAAAGACGGGACAGGGTTGGTGAGCAGTACTTC	-	TRBD1	TRBV19	TRBJ2-7
CASSPLGGNQPQHF	TGCGCCAGCAGCCCCCTGGGTGGGAATCAGCCCCAGCATTTT	few	-	TRBV4-1	TRBJ1-5
CASSPGTQGSETQYF	TGCGCCAGCAGCCCCGGGACCCAGGGTAGCGAGACCCAGTACTTC	-	-	TRBV5-1	TRBJ2-5
CASSPSDRAGSYNEQFF	TGTGCCAGCTCACCGTCTGACAGGGCAGGGTCCTACAATGAGCAGTTCTTC	-	TRBD1	TRBV18	TRBJ2-1
CASSELAGGRNEQFF	TGTGCCAGCAGTGAACTCGCGGGGGGGCGGAATGAGCAGTTCTTC	-	TRBD2	TRBV6-4	TRBJ2-1
CASSGGQFNEKLFF	TGTGCCAGCAGCGGAGGACAGTTTAATGAAAAACTGTTTTTT	few	-	TRBV9	TRBJ1-4
CASSLPSTDTQYF	TGTGCCAGCAGCTTACCTAGCACAGATACGCAGTATTTT	-	-	TRBV7-8	TRBJ2-3
CASNQRGPYNEQFF	TGTGCCAGCAATCAACGTGGACCTTACAATGAGCAGTTCTTC	-	-	TRBV2	TRBJ2-1
CASSLGLAGGHEQFF	TGCGCCAGCAGCCTTGGGCTAGCGGGGGGGCATGAGCAGTTCTTC	once	TRBD2	TRBV4-1	TRBJ2-1
CASSLIQEAREAFF	TGTGCCAGCAGCTTAATACAGGAAGCTCGTGAAGCTTTCTTT	-	-	TRBV7-9	TRBJ1-1
CASSKVLVGGEGNTIYF	TGTGCCAGCAGCAAAGTGCTGGTAGGGGGCGAGGGAAACACCATATATTTT	-	-	TRBV21-1	TRBJ1-3
CASSHPRGGYTF	TGTGCCAGCAGCCATCCCCGGGGAGGCTACACCTTC	-	-	TRBV3-1/TRBV3-2	TRBJ1-2
CASRRDPGDNSPLHF	TGTGCCAGCCGCCGGGACCCAGGGGATAATTCACCCCTCCACTTT	-	-	TRBV19	TRBJ1-6
CASSYVAQETQYF	TGTGCCAGCAGTTATGTGGCACAAGAGACCCAGTACTTC	-	-	TRBV6-2/TRBV6-3	TRBJ2-5
CASRDPGGGYTF	TGCGCCAGCAGAGACCCAGGGGGTGGCTACACCTTC	-	TRBD1	TRBV5-1	TRBJ1-2
CASSGGTGQRIYGYTF	TGTGCCAGCAGCGGAGGGACAGGACAGCGGATTTATGGCTACACCTTC	once	TRBD1	TRBV3-1/TRBV3-2	TRBJ1-2
CASSPYLSSGANVLTF	TGTGCCAGCAGTCCCTACCTAAGCTCTGGGGCCAACGTCCTGACTTTC	-	-	TRBV27	TRBJ2-6
CASTRGRGSTDTQYF	TGTGCCAGCACCAGGGGGAGGGGAAGCACAGATACGCAGTATTTT	-	-	TRBV27	TRBJ2-3
CASSYNGGPNQPQHF	TGTGCCAGCAGTTACAACGGGGGCCCCAATCAGCCCCAGCATTTT	-	-	TRBV6-5	TRBJ1-5
CASSLGQRGNEQFF	TGTGCCAGCAGCTTAGGCCAGCGGGGGAATGAGCAGTTCTTC	-	TRBD2	TRBV11-3	TRBJ2-1
CAISPGGRWETQYF	TGTGCCATCTCCCCGGGGGGGAGGTGGGAGACCCAGTACTTC	-	TRBD2	TRBV2	TRBJ2-5
CASSRGNTEAFF	TGTGCCAGCAGCAGGGGGAACACTGAAGCTTTCTTT	few	-	TRBV12-3/TRBV12-4	TRBJ1-1
CASSEPPGSSYNSPLHF	TGCGCCAGCAGTGAGCCCCCCGGGAGCTCCTATAATTCACCCCTCCACTTT	few	-	TRBV10-2	TRBJ1-6
CASSGVSYEQYF	TGTGCCAGCAGCGGGGTCTCCTACGAGCAGTACTTC	-	-	TRBV25-1	TRBJ2-7
CASSQDLGAGDRINYGYTF	TGTGCCAGCAGCCAAGATTTGGGGGCAGGGGACAGGATTAACTATGGCTACACCTTC	-	TRBD1	TRBV3-1/TRBV3-2	TRBJ1-2
CASSYSNSNSPLHF	TGTGCCAGCAGTTACTCCAACAGCAATTCACCCCTCCACTTT	-	-	TRBV6-5	TRBJ1-6
CASSQQGPGELFF	TGCGCCAGCAGCCAACAGGGGCCCGGGGAGCTGTTTTTT	-	TRBD1	TRBV5-1	TRBJ2-2
CASWTGRLAVNQPQHF	TGTGCCAGTTGGACAGGAAGGCTGGCGGTCAATCAGCCCCAGCATTTT	-	TRBD1	TRBV19	TRBJ1-5
CSVGWRGADTQYF	TGCAGCGTTGGTTGGAGGGGCGCAGATACGCAGTATTTT	-	-	TRBV29-1	TRBJ2-3
CASSESSGYEKLFF	TGCGCCAGCAGTGAGTCGTCAGGCTATGAAAAACTGTTTTTT	-	-	TRBV10-2	TRBJ1-4
CASRAGGRGRNSPLHF	TGTGCCAGCAGGGCCGGTGGAAGGGGCCGTAATTCACCCCTCCACTTT	-	-	TRBV7-2	TRBJ1-6
CASSNRREVSGYTF	TGTGCCAGTAGTAACCGACGGGAGGTCTCTGGCTACACCTTC	-	-	TRBV19	TRBJ1-2
CASSLDPGQTYEQYF	TGCGCCAGCAGCTTAGATCCGGGACAGACCTACGAGCAGTACTTC	-	TRBD1	TRBV5-1	TRBJ2-7
CASSMDSVFNYGYTF	TGTGCCAGCAGTATGGACAGTGTCTTTAACTATGGCTACACCTTC	few	-	TRBV7-3	TRBJ1-2
CASSIVQTGIGYTF	TGTGCCAGTAGTATAGTCCAGACAGGGATTGGCTACACCTTC	-	TRBD1	TRBV19	TRBJ1-2
CASSQEPTVNYGYTF	TGCGCCAGCAGCCAAGAACCGACAGTTAACTATGGCTACACCTTC	-	-	TRBV4-1	TRBJ1-2
CASSWTEQETQYF	TGTGCCAGCAGTTGGACAGAACAAGAGACCCAGTACTTC	-	-	TRBV6-5	TRBJ2-5
CSARLNYEQYF	TGCAGTGCTAGACTCAACTACGAGCAGTACTTC	-	-	TRBV20-1	TRBJ2-7
CASSASGTTNTGELFF	TGTGCCAGCAGCGCCTCCGGGACTACCAACACCGGGGAGCTGTTTTTT	-	TRBD2	TRBV7-9	TRBJ2-2
CASSVGGAIGNSPLHF	TGTGCCAGCAGTGTGGGGGGGGCCATAGGGAATTCACCCCTCCACTTT	-	-	TRBV6-1	TRBJ1-6
CASSRTGGDYGYTF	TGTGCCAGCAGCCGGACAGGGGGTGACTATGGCTACACCTTC	-	TRBD1	TRBV5-6	TRBJ1-2